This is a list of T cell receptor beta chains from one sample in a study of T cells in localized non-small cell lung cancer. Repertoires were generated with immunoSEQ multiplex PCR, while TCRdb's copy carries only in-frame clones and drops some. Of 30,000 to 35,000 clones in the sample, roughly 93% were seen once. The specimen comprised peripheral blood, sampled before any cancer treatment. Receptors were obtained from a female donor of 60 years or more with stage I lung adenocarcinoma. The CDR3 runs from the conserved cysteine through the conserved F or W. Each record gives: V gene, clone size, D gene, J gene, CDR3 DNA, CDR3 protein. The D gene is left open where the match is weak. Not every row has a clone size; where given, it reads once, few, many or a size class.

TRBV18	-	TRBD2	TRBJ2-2	TGTGCCAGCTCACCGCGTCTAGCGGGAGGGACCGGGGAGCTGTTTTTT	CASSPRLAGGTGELFF
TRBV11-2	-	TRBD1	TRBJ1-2	TGTGCCAGCAGGAACCCGACAGGGAACGGTGGCTACACCTTC	CASRNPTGNGGYTF
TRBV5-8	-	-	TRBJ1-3	TGTGCCAGCAGCTTGGAAGGGGTTTATGGAAACACCATATATTTT	CASSLEGVYGNTIYF
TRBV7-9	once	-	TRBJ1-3	TGTGCCAGCAGCTTAGCGGCAGCCTCTGGAAACACCATATATTTT	CASSLAAASGNTIYF
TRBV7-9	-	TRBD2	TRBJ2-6	TGTGCCAGCAGCGCCCCCGGGGGGGCGACTGGGGCCAACGTCCTGACTTTC	CASSAPGGATGANVLTF
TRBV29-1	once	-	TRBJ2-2	TGCAGCGTTGAAGTGGACAGTTACACCGGGGAGCTGTTTTTT	CSVEVDSYTGELFF
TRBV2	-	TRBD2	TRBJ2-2	TGTGCCAGCAGTGAAACCAGGAGACTAGCTACCGGGGAGCTGTTTTTT	CASSETRRLATGELFF
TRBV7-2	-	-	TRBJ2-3	TGTGCCAGCAGCTTAGCGCTCTCTAGTCACGGGGCAGATACGCAGTATTTT	CASSLALSSHGADTQYF
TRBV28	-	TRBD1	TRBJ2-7	TGTGCCAGCAGTTCATCCGGGACAGGGAGGTCCTACGAGCAGTACTTC	CASSSSGTGRSYEQYF
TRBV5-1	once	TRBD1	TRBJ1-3	TGCGCCAGCAGCAAGTCTCCAGGGGGCAATGGAAACACCATATATTTT	CASSKSPGGNGNTIYF
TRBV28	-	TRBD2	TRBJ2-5	TGTGCCAGCAGTTTACCGGGACTAGCGACGGAGACCCAGTACTTC	CASSLPGLATETQYF
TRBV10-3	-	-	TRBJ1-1	TGTGCCATCAGGAAGCCGGACACCGGCACTGAAGCTTTCTTT	CAIRKPDTGTEAFF
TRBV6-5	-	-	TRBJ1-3	TGTGCAAGCAGCTCCGGGGGGACTGGAAACACCATATATTTT	CASSSGGTGNTIYF
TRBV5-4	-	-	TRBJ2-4	TGTGCCAGCAGCTCCCCCCTAGAGGGAAACATTCAGTACTTC	CASSSPLEGNIQYF
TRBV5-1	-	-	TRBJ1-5	TGCGCCAGCAGCCCCGTGGGGGGCAATCAGCCCCAGCATTTT	CASSPVGGNQPQHF
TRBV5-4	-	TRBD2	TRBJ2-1	TGTGCCAGCAGCGGTACTAGCGCCAATTACAATGAGCAGTTCTTC	CASSGTSANYNEQFF
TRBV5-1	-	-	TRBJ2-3	TGCGCCAGCAGCTTGGAAGGGACTAGCACAGATACGCAGTATTTT	CASSLEGTSTDTQYF
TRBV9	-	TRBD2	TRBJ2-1	TGTGCCAGCAGCGTAACGACTAGCGGGCCTTCCTACAATGAGCAGTTCTTC	CASSVTTSGPSYNEQFF
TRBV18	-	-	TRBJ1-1	TGTGCCAGCTCACCAGTTAGTGGCACTGAAGCTTTCTTT	CASSPVSGTEAFF
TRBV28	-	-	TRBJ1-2	TGTGCCAGCAGTTTACTATACTATGGCTACACCTTC	CASSLLYYGYTF
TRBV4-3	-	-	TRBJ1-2	TGCGCCAGCAGCCAAGACAGGGTAAGAGGCTACACCTTC	CASSQDRVRGYTF
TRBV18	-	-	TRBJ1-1	TGTGCCAGCTCACCTTCGGTGAACACTGAAGCTTTCTTT	CASSPSVNTEAFF
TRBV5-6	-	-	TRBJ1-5	TGTGCCAGCAGCTTGAGCGGGCAGGGGTGGAGGCAGCCCCAGCATTTT	CASSLSGQGWRQPQHF
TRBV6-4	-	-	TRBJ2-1	TGTGCCAGCAGTGACGGAGGGGCCGGCTACAATGAGCAGTTCTTC	CASSDGGAGYNEQFF
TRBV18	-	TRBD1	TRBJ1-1	TGTGCCAGCTCAGAGACGCAGGGGGCGTGGACTGAAGCTTTCTTT	CASSETQGAWTEAFF
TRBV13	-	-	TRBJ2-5	TGTGCCAGCAGCTTACAAGGGGCTGAGACCCAGTACTTC	CASSLQGAETQYF
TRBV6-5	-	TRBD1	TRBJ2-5	TGTGCCAGCAGTTACTCAGGGGGCCTAATGGGGGAGACCCAGTACTTC	CASSYSGGLMGETQYF
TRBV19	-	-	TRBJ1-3	TGTGCCAGTAACGGGCCCTACTCTGGAAACACCATATATTTT	CASNGPYSGNTIYF
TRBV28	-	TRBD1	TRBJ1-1	TGTGCCAGCAGTTTTGTACAGGGGAGCACTGAAGCTTTCTTT	CASSFVQGSTEAFF
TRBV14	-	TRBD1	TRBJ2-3	TGTGCCAGCAGCCTTTTATTGGGACAGGGGCAGGCGGATACGCAGTATTTT	CASSLLLGQGQADTQYF
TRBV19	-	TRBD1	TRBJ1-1	TGTGCCAGTAGTTCGCGGACAGGGAAAGGAGCGACTGAAGCTTTCTTT	CASSSRTGKGATEAFF
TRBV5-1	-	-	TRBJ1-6	TGCGCCAGCAGCTTGGAAGGGGGATCGAGTTCACCCCTCCACTTT	CASSLEGGSSSPLHF
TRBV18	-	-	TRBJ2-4	TGTGCCAGCTCACCAGGAGGACGGGTCAGAAACATTCAGTACTTC	CASSPGGRVRNIQYF
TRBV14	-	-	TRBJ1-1	TGTGCCAGCAGCCAATTCTCCTTCCGGGAGGAGAACACTGAAGCTTTCTTT	CASSQFSFREENTEAFF
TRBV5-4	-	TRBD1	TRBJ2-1	TGTGCCAGCAGGCATACCCCGGGACAGGGCAATGAGGATGAGCAGTTCTTC	CASRHTPGQGNEDEQFF
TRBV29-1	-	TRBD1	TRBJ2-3	TGCAGCGTTGGTCCCGGGACAGGGGGGACAGATACGCAGTATTTT	CSVGPGTGGTDTQYF
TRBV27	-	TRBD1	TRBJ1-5	TGTGCCAGCAGTTTATGGACAGGGGGCGGCAATCAGCCCCAGCATTTT	CASSLWTGGGNQPQHF